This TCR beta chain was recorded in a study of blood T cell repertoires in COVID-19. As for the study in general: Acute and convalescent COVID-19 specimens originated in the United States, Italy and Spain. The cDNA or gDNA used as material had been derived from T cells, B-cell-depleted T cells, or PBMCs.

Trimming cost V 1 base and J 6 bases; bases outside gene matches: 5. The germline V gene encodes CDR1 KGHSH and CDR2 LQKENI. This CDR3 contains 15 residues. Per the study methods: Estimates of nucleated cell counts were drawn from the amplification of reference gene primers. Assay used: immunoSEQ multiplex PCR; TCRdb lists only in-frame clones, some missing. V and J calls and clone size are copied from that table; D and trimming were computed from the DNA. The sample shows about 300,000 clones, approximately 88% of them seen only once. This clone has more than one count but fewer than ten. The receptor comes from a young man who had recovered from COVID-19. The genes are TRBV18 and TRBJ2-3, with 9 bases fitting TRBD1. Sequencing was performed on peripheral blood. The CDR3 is CASSPRGQGGDTQYF. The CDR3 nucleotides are TGTGCCAGCTCACCACGGGGACAGGGTGGCGATACGCAGTATTTT.